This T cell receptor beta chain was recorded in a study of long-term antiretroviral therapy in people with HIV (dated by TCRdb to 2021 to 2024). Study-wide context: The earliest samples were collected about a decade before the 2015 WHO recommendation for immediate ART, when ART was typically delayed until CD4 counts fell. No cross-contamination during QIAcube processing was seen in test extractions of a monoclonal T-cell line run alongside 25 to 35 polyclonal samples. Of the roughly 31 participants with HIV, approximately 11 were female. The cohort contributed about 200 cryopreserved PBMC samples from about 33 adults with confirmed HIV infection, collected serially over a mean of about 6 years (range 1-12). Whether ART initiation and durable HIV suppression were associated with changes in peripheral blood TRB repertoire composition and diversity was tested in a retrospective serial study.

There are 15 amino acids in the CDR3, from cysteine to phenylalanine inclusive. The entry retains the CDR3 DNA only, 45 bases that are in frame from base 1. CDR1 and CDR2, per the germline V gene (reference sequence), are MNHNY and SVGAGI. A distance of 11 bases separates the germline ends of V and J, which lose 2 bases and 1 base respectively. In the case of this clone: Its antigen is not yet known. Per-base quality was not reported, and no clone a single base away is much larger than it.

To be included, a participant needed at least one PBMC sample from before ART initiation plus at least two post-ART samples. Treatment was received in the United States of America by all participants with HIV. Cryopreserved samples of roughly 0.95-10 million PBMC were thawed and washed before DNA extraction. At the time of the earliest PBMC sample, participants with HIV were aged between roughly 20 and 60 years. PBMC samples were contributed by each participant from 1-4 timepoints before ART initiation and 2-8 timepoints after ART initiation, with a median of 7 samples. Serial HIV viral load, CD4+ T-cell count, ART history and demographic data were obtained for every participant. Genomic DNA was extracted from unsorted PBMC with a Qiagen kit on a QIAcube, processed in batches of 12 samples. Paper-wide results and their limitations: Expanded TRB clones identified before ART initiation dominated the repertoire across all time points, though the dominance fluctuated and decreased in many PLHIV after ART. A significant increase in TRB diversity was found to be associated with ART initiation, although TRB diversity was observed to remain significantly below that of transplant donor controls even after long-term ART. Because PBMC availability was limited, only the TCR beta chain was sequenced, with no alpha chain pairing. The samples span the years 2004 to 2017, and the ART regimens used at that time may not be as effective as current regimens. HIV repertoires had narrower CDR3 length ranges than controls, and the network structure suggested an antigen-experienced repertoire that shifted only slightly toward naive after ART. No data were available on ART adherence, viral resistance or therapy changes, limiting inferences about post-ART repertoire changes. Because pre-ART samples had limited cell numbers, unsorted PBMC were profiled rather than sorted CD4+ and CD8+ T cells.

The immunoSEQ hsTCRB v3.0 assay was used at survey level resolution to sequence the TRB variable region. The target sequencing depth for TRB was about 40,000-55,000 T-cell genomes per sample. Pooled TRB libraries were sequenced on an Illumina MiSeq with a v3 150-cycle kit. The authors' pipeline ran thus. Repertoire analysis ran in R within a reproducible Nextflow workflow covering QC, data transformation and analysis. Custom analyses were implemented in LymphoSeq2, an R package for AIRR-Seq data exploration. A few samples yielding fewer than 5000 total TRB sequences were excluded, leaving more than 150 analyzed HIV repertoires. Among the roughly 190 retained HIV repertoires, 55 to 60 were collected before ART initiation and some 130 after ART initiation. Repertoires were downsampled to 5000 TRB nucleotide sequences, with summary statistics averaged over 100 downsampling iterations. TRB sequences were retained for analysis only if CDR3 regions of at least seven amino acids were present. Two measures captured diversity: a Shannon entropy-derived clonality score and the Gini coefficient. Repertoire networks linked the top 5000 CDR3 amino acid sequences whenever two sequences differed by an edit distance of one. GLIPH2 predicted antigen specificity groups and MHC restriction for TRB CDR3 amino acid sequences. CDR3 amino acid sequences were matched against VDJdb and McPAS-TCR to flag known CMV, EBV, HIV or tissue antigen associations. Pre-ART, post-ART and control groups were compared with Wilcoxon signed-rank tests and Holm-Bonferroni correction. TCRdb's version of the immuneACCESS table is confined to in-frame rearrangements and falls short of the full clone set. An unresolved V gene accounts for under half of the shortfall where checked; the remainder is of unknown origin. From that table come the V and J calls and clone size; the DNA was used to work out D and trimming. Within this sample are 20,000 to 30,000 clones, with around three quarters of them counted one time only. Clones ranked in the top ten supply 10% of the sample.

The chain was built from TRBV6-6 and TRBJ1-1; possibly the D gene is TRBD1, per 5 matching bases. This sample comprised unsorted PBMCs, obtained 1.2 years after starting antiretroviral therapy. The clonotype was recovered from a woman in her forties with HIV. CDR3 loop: CASSYGQGPNTEAFF. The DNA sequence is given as TGTGCCAGCAGTTACGGTCAGGGTCCGAACACTGAAGCTTTCTTT.